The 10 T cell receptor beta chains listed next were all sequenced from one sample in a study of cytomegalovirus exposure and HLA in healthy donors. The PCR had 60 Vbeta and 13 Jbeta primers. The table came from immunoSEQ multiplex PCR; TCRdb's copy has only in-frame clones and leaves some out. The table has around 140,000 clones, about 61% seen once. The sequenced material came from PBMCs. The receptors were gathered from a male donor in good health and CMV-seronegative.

CDR3 region: CASSGNDGGPGHISYNEQFF. CDR3 in DNA: TGTGCCAGCAGCGGGAACGACGGTGGTCCGGGACATATCTCCTACAATGAGCAGTTCTTC. This rearrangement joins TRBV28 to TRBJ2-1, with D possibly matching TRBD1 (6 bases). Germline assignment: CDR1 MDHEN and CDR2 SYDVKM. This CDR3 has 20 residues. Trimming cost V 6 bases and J 0 bases, with 27 bases left between them.

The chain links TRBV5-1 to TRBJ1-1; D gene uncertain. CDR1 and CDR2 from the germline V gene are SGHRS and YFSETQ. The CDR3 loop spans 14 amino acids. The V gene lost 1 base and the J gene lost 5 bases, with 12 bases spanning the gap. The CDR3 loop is CASSLISGDTEAFF. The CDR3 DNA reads TGCGCCAGCAGCTTGATCAGTGGTGATACTGAAGCTTTCTTT.

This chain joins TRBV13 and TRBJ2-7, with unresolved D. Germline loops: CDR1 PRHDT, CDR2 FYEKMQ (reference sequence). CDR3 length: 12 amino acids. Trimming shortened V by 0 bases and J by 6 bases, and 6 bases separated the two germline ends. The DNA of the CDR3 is TGTGCCAGCAGCTTAGGTACGGGCGAGCAGTACTTC. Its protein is CASSLGTGEQYF.

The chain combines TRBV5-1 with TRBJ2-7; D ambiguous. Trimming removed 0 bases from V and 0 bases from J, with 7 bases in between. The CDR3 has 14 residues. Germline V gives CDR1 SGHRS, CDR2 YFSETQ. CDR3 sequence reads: CASSLDKYSYEQYF. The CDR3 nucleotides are TGCGCCAGCAGCTTGGACAAATACTCCTACGAGCAGTACTTC.

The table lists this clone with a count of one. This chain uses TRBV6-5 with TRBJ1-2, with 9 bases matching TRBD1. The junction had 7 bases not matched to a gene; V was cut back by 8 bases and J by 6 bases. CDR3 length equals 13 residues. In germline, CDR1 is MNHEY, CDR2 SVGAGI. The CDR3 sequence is CASGRDRDDGYTF. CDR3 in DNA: TGTGCCAGCGGCCGGGACAGGGATGATGGCTACACCTTC.

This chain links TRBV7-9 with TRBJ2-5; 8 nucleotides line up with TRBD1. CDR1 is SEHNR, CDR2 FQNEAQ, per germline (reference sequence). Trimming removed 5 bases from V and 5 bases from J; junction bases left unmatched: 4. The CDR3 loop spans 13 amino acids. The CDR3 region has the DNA TGTGCCAGCAGCCAGGACAGGGCTGAGACCCAGTACTTC. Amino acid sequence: CASSQDRAETQYF.

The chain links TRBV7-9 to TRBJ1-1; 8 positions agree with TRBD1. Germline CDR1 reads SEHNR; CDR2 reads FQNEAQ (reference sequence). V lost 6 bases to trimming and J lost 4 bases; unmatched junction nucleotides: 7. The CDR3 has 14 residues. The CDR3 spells CASREDRGSTEAFF. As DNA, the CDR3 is TGTGCCAGCAGGGAAGACAGGGGTAGCACTGAAGCTTTCTTT.

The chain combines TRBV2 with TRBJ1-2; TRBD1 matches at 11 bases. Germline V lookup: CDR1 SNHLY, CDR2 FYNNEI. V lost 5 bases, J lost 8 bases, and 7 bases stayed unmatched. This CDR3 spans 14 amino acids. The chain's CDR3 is CASSTDRGRGGYTF. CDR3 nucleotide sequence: TGTGCCAGCAGTACGGACAGGGGGCGGGGCGGCTACACCTTC.

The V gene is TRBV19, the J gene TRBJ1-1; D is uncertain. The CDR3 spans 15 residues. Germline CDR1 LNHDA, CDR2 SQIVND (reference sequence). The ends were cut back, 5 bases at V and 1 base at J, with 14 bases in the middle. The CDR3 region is CASSVKAVSNTEAFF. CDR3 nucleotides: TGTGCCAGTAGTGTGAAGGCGGTCTCGAACACTGAAGCTTTCTTT.

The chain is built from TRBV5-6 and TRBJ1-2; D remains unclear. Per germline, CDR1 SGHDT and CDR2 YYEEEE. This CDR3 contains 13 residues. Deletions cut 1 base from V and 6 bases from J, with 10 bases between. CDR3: CASSLYPGNGYTF. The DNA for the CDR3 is TGTGCCAGCAGCTTGTATCCCGGTAATGGCTACACCTTC. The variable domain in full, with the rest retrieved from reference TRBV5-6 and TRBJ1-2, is DAGVTQSPTHLIKTRGQQVTLRCSPKSGHDTVSWYQQALGQGPQFIFQYYEEEERQRGNFPDRFSGHQFPNYSSELNVNALLLGDSALYLCASSLYPGNGYTFGSGTRLTVV.